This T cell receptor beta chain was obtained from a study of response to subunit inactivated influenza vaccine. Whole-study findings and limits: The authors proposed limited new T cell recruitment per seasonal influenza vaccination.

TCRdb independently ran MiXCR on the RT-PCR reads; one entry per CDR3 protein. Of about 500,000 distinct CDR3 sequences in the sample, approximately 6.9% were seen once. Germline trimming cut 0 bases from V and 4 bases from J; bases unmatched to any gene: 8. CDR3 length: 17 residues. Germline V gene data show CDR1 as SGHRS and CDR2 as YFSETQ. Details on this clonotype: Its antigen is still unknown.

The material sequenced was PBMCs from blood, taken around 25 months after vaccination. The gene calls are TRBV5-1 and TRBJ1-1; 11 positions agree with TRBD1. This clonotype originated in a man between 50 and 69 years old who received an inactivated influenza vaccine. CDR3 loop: CASSLAGTGGLVTEAFF. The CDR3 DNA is TGCGCCAGCAGCTTGGCCGGGACAGGGGGTCTCGTCACTGAAGCTTTCTTT.